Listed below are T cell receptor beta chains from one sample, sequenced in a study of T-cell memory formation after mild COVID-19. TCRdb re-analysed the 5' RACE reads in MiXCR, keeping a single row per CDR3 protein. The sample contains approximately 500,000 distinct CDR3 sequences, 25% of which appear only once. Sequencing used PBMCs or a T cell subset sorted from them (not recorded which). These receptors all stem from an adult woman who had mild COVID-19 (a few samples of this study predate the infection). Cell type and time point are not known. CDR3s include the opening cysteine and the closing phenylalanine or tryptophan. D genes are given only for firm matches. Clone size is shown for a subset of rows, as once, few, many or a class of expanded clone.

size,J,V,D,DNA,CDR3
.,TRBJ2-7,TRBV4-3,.,TGCGCCAGCAGCCAAGACAGAGATTCCCCCTACGAGCAGTACTTC,CASSQDRDSPYEQYF
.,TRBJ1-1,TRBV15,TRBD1,TGTGCCACCAGCCCACTTAGCAGGGGGCTCCCGATGGCTGAAGCTTTCTTT,CATSPLSRGLPMAEAFF
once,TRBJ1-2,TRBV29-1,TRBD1,TGCAGCGTTGAGGGAGGGGACAGGGATCGATGGGGCTACACCTTC,CSVEGGDRDRWGYTF
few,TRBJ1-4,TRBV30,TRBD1,TGTGCCTGTACCATACAGGGGGCGGATGAAAAACTGTTTTTT,CACTIQGADEKLFF
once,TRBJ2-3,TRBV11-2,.,TGTGCCAGCAGCTTAGATCGAAGAAGGGACTTC,CASSLDRRRDF
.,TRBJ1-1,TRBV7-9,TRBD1,TGTGCCAGCAGCTTAACCCCCGGGACAGGGGGGACTGAAGCTTTCTTT,CASSLTPGTGGTEAFF
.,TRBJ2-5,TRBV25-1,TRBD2,TGTGCCAGTGGGGGAGGGATAGAGACCCAGTACTTC,CASGGGIETQYF
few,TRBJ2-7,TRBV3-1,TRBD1,TGTGCCAGCAGCCAAGGGGACAGAAGCTACGAGCAGTACTTC,CASSQGDRSYEQYF
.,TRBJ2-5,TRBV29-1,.,TGCAGCGCCGGTACTGACTTGCAAGAGACCCAGTACTTC,CSAGTDLQETQYF
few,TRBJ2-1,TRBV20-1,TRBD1,TGCAGTGCTCCCCTTACACAGGGGAATGAGCAGTTCTTC,CSAPLTQGNEQFF
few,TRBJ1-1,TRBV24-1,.,TGTGCCACCAGTGATGCGACAGGAACGAACACTGAAGCTTTCTTT,CATSDATGTNTEAFF
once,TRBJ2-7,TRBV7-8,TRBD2,TGTGCCAGCAGCTTAGCGCAGGGAGGGCAAGGCGAGCAGTACTTC,CASSLAQGGQGEQYF
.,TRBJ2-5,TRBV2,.,TGTGCCAGCGGGGGTTATTACCAAGAGACCCAGTACTTC,CASGGYYQETQYF
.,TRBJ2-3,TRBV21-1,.,TGTGCCAGCAGCAAAGGGGGACTAGGAAGCGGGATTTCGGATACGCAGTATTTT,CASSKGGLGSGISDTQYF
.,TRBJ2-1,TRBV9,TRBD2,TGTGCCAGCAGCCCCGAGCCAGCTAGCGGGGCTTACAATGAGCAGTTCTTC,CASSPEPASGAYNEQFF
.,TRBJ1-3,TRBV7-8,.,TGTGCCAGCAGCTATTCTTGGGGGTTCGGAAGCTCTGGAAACACCATATATTTT,CASSYSWGFGSSGNTIYF
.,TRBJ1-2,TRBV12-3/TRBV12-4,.,TGTGCCAGCAGGGCCTTGGGGGGTGGCTATGGCTACACCTTC,CASRALGGGYGYTF
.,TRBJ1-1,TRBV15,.,TGTGCCACCAGCACGGACAGCGCACATATGAACACTGAAGCTTTCTTT,CATSTDSAHMNTEAFF
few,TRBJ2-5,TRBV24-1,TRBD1,TGTGCCACCAGTGACCCAGAGGAAGGGGGCGAGGAGACCCAGTACTTC,CATSDPEEGGEETQYF
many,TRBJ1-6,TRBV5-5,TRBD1,TGTGCCAGCAGCTTGGTTGGACAGGGAAATTCACCCCTCCACTTT,CASSLVGQGNSPLHF
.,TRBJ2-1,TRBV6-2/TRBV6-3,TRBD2,TGTGCCAGCAGTTACTCCAGCGGGAGGGGTAGGAATGAGCAGTTCTTC,CASSYSSGRGRNEQFF
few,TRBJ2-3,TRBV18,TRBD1,TGTGCCAGCTCACGGGAAGGACGGACAGGGTCCACAGATACGCAGTATTTT,CASSREGRTGSTDTQYF
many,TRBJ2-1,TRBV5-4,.,TGTGCCAGCAGCTTGACAGGAGAGCAGTTCTTC,CASSLTGEQFF
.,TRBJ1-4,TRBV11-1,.,TGTGCCAGCAGCGGGACAAAAGGGAACGAAAAACTGTTTTTT,CASSGTKGNEKLFF
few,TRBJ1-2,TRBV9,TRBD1,TGTGCCAGCAGCTTTCCCCGGGACAGCTCCAGGGAGAACTATGGCTACACCTTC,CASSFPRDSSRENYGYTF
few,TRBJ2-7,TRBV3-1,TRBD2,TGTGCCAGCAGTCCGCATGGGTCAACATGGTCGGGAGGGTACTTC,CASSPHGSTWSGGYF
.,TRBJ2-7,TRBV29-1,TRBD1,TGCAGCGTTGGGGGACAGCTTACCTACGAGCAGTACTTC,CSVGGQLTYEQYF
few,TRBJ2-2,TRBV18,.,TGTGCCAGCTCAGGGGACCAGATCACCGGGGAGCTGTTTTTT,CASSGDQITGELFF
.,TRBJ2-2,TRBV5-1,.,TGCGCCAGCAGCTTGGCCACAGCGAACACCGGGGAGCTGTTTTTT,CASSLATANTGELFF
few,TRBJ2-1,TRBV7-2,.,TGTGCCAGCAGCTTAATGGGAGTGGGGGGTGGTGAGCAGTTCTTC,CASSLMGVGGGEQFF
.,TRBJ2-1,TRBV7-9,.,TGTGCCAGCAAGGCGGAGGGCTACAATGAGCAGTTCTTC,CASKAEGYNEQFF
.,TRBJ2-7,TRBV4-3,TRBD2,TGCGCCAGCAGCTCCCAGGGGTCGACGGGACTAGCGGGAGACTACGAGCAGTACTTC,CASSSQGSTGLAGDYEQYF
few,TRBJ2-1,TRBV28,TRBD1,TGTGCCAGCAGCTTAGGAGGGACAGGGGGAGTCGAGCAGTTCTTC,CASSLGGTGGVEQFF
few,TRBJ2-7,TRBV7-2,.,TGTGCCAGCAGCTTGGCGAGGGGGAGCCGCCTCTACGAGCAGTACTTC,CASSLARGSRLYEQYF
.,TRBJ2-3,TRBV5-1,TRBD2,TGCGCCAGCAGCTATACCTTCGACCTAGCGGGCACAGATACGCAGTATTTT,CASSYTFDLAGTDTQYF
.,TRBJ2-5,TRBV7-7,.,TGTGCTAGCAGCTTAGATTTGGGATCGGAGACCCAGTACTTC,CASSLDLGSETQYF
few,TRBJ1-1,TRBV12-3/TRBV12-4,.,TGTGCCAGCAGCTTTCTAGATGTCAGGGATGGGACTGAAGCTTTCTTT,CASSFLDVRDGTEAFF
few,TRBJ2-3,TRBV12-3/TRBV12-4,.,TGTGCCAGCAGTTCCGACTACCATACGCAGTATTTT,CASSSDYHTQYF
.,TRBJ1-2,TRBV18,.,TGTGCCAGCTCACCACCCCCGGGGAACTATGGCTACACCTTC,CASSPPPGNYGYTF
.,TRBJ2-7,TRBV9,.,TGTGCCAGCAGCTATGGACATCTCTACGAGCAGTACTTC,CASSYGHLYEQYF
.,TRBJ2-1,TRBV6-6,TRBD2,TGTGCCAGCAGTTCGTCAGGACTAGCGGGAATGGGTGAGCAGTTCTTC,CASSSSGLAGMGEQFF
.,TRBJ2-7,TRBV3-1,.,TGTGCCACCCACTGCCCCTTCGGACACAGCACCTACGAGCAGTACTTC,CATHCPFGHSTYEQYF
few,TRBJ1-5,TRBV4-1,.,TGCGCCAGCAGCCAAGACGGGACACTAATGATGCCCCAGCATTTT,CASSQDGTLMMPQHF
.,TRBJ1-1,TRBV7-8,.,TGTGCCAGCAGCCACCCGAGCAGCGTAGCTTTCTTT,CASSHPSSVAFF
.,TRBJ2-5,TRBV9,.,TGTGCCAGCAGCCCTCGAAGAGTCCCCGGAGCGCGCACCCAAGAGACCCAGTACTTC,CASSPRRVPGARTQETQYF
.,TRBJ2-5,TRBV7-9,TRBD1,TGTGCCAGCAGCTTGCCTCGGACAGGTACCGGGGAGACCCAGTACTTC,CASSLPRTGTGETQYF
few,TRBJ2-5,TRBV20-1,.,TGCAGTGCTAGAGAACACTGGCGGGGGCACCAAGAGACCCAGTACTTC,CSAREHWRGHQETQYF